The 8 T cell receptor beta chains below were found in one sample sequenced in a study of blood T cell repertoires in COVID-19. Data came from immunoSEQ multiplex PCR; TCRdb stores just in-frame clones and leaves some out. The sample carries 270,000 or so clones, 85% to 90% recorded once. The sequencing input was peripheral blood. The receptors originated from a man aged 35-49 years with acute or convalescent COVID-19.

This clone was detected once. This chain connects TRBV2 to TRBJ1-5; D remains ambiguous. The CDR3 loop spans 15 amino acids. V lost 2 bases to trimming and J lost 0 bases, with 8 bases between them. Germline loops: CDR1 SNHLY, CDR2 FYNNEI. The CDR3 DNA follows: TGTGCCAGCAGTGAAAGGAGCTCTAGCAATCAGCCCCAGCATTTT. It is translated as CASSERSSSNQPQHF.

The J gene is TRBJ1-6, the V gene TRBV5-1; D not certain. Germline CDR1 is SGHRS and CDR2 is YFSETQ. The germline V and J ends were trimmed by 0 bases and 13 bases, with 8 bases remaining between them. This CDR3 comprises 12 residues. CDR3 in amino acids: CASSLDGNPLHF. The CDR3 nucleotides are TGCGCCAGCAGCTTGGACGGGAACCCCCTCCACTTT. Together with reference TRBV5-1 and TRBJ1-6, the CDR3 gives the full variable domain: KAGVTQTPRYLIKTRGQQVTLSCSPISGHRSVSWYQQTPGQGLQFLFEYFSETQRNKGNFPGRFSGRQFSNSRSEMNVSTLELGDSALYLCASSLDGNPLHFGNGTRLTVT.

The rearrangement uses TRBV24-1 and TRBJ2-2, with 8 positions matching TRBD2. The V segment lost 8 bases and the J segment 5 bases; nucleotides outside the gene matches: 24. CDR3 length: 20 residues. Germline CDR1 and CDR2: KGHDR and SFDVKD. For the CDR3, the DNA is TGTGCCACCACTCGCGGACCCCTTGCAACCGGGGGGGCCGGGACCGGGGAGCTGTTTTTT. This codes for CATTRGPLATGGAGTGELFF.

The rearrangement joins TRBV30 to TRBJ1-1; weak D call: TRBD1 (5 bases). Germline-derived CDR1 and CDR2 are GTSNPN and SVGIG (reference sequence). V was trimmed by 1 base and J by 7 bases, leaving 13 bases between them. The CDR3 length is 13 residues. This chain's CDR3 is CAWSAGGFVEAFF. CDR3 sequence (DNA): TGTGCCTGGAGTGCCGGGGGATTCGTTGAAGCTTTCTTT.

This clone occurred a few times. V usage is TRBV20-1 and J usage is TRBJ2-2; D unresolved. Germline CDR1 and CDR2: DFQATT and SNEGSKA (reference sequence). V was cut by 3 bases and J by 4 bases, with 12 bases left in between. The CDR3 spans 14 residues. The chain's CDR3 is CSASLGRATGELFF. The CDR3 DNA follows: TGCAGTGCTAGTCTAGGCCGAGCCACCGGGGAGCTGTTTTTT.

This clone has more than one count but fewer than ten. CDR3 residues: CASSLEQYYGYTF. The CDR3 bases are TGTGCCAGCAGTTTAGAACAGTATTATGGCTACACCTTC. V usage is TRBV12-3 or TRBV12-4 and J usage is TRBJ1-2; D gene uncertain. This CDR3 is built from 13 residues. Deletions cut 1 base from V and 5 bases from J, with 8 bases between.

This chain connects TRBV7-2 to TRBJ1-1, with a weak D call TRBD1 (6 bases). With 5 bases removed from V and 1 base from J, the gap between germline ends came to 14 bases. The CDR3 has 15 amino acids. The germline gives CDR1 SGHTA, CDR2 FQGNSA. The CDR3 spells CASSPRGLQNTEAFF. The CDR3 DNA sequence: TGTGCCAGCAGCCCCAGGGGTCTCCAGAACACTGAAGCTTTCTTT.

The V and J genes are TRBV7-3 and TRBJ1-1, with 9 bases fitting TRBD1. J lost 5 bases, V lost 5 bases, and 6 bases had no gene match. The CDR3 length is 14 residues. CDR1 is SGHTA and CDR2 is FQGTGA in the germline V gene. CDR3 residues: CASSADRGGTEAFF. The CDR3, as DNA: TGTGCCAGCAGCGCGGACAGGGGAGGTACTGAAGCTTTCTTT.